This passage covers 26 T cell receptor beta chains from one sample sequenced in a study of cytomegalovirus exposure and HLA in healthy donors. Profiled with immunoSEQ multiplex PCR; TCRdb holds only in-frame clones, not every one. Of over 150,000 clones listed, roughly nine tenths were seen once; the top ten hold 5% to 7%. The sample comprised PBMCs. These TCRs come from a woman between 25 and 40 years old in good health and CMV-seronegative.

This sequence joins TRBV4-3 and TRBJ1-3; D is unresolved. This CDR3 contains 15 residues. Germline V gene sequence: CDR1 LGHNA, CDR2 YSLEER. Trimming cost V 4 bases and J 0 bases, with 10 bases left between them. In nucleotides, the CDR3 is TGCGCCAGCAGCCCGGACGTCGGCTCTGGAAACACCATATATTTT. Encoded protein: CASSPDVGSGNTIYF.

The chain recombines TRBV7-3 with TRBJ2-1; no clear D. The CDR3 length is 15 residues. Deletions cut 1 base from V and 0 bases from J, with 7 bases between. Per germline, CDR1 SGHTA and CDR2 FQGTGA. The DNA of the CDR3 is TGTGCCAGCAGCTTAATCCCCAGCTCCTACAATGAGCAGTTCTTC. This codes for CASSLIPSSYNEQFF.

V gene TRBV20-1 combines with J gene TRBJ2-5; D is unclear. Germline CDR1 reads DFQATT; CDR2 reads SNEGSKA (reference sequence). Trimming shortened V by 3 bases and J by 5 bases, and 7 bases separated the two germline ends. The CDR3 is 11 residues long. The CDR3, as DNA: TGCAGTGCTAGTCATACTGAGACCCAGTACTTC. Residues: CSASHTETQYF.

This clone was seen a single time. The V and J genes are TRBV6-5 and TRBJ2-3, with 10 nucleotides matching TRBD1. CDR3 length: 15 residues. The germline gives CDR1 MNHEY, CDR2 SVGAGI. Trimming took 2 bases from V and 5 from J; bases not matched to a gene: 4. The CDR3 nucleotides are TGTGCCAGCAGTTACGACAGGGGGCCTAGAGATACGCAGTATTTT. Protein: CASSYDRGPRDTQYF.

CDR3 nucleotide sequence: TGTGCCAGCAGTGGGCGGAGAGGGGCCAACGTCCTGACTTTC. This translates into CASSGRRGANVLTF. The chain recombines TRBV25-1 with TRBJ2-6, with unresolved D. V was clipped by 4 bases and J by 4 bases, with 8 bases between them. Germline V gives CDR1 MGHDK, CDR2 SYGVNS. The CDR3 totals 14 residues.

V usage is TRBV4-1 and J usage is TRBJ1-6; D gene uncertain. The CDR3 length is 18 residues. Looked up from germline, CDR1 is MGHRA and CDR2 is YSYEKL. V was cut by 0 bases and J by 10 bases, with 22 bases left in between. The CDR3 nucleotides are TGCGCCAGCAGCCAAGATGGCCCTGTCGGCAGACGCTACTCACCCCTCCACTTT. Amino acids: CASSQDGPVGRRYSPLHF.

V usage is TRBV6-5 and J usage is TRBJ2-2, with D possibly being TRBD2 (7 bases). V was cut by 6 bases and J by 5 bases, with 10 bases left in between. Germline loops: CDR1 MNHEY, CDR2 SVGAGI. This CDR3 has 13 amino acids. CDR3 loop: CASRRGATGELFF. CDR3 DNA: TGTGCCAGCAGACGGGGGGCGACCGGGGAGCTGTTTTTT.

The rearrangement uses TRBV7-9 and TRBJ2-3; 10 bases map to TRBD2. This CDR3 has 16 amino acids. Per the germline V gene, CDR1 is SEHNR and CDR2 is FQNEAQ (reference sequence). V trimming: 5 bases; J trimming: 2 bases; junction bases outside the gene matches: 7. The CDR3 bases are TGTGCCAGCAGCCGAGTGAGCGGGAGGGCCACAGATACGCAGTATTTT. Translation: CASSRVSGRATDTQYF.

The V gene is TRBV28, the J gene TRBJ2-7, with 7 bases fitting TRBD2. This CDR3 is built from 15 residues. The J segment lost 4 bases and the V segment lost 5 bases, leaving 11 bases of the junction unmatched. Germline-derived CDR1 and CDR2 are MDHEN and SYDVKM. The CDR3 loop reads CASSPGSSGQYEQYF. The CDR3 DNA is TGTGCCAGCAGTCCCGGGTCTAGCGGACAATACGAGCAGTACTTC.

This clone appeared a few times. The rearrangement joins TRBV27 to TRBJ2-7; D is uncertain. This CDR3 region has 11 residues. Per germline, CDR1 MNHEY and CDR2 SMNVEV (reference sequence). Between the trimmed V and J ends, which lost 8 bases and 1 base, there was a span of 6 bases. CDR3: CASGISYEQYF. The CDR3 DNA follows: TGTGCCAGCGGGATATCCTACGAGCAGTACTTC.

This sequence joins TRBV27 and TRBJ1-2, with TRBD1 as a possible D gene (6 bases). Germline loops: CDR1 MNHEY, CDR2 SMNVEV (reference sequence). The CDR3 runs 15 residues. Trimming pared 5 bases from V and 3 bases from J, leaving 16 bases between. DNA for the CDR3: TGTGCCAGCAGTCCCGAACAGGGTTGGTACTATGGCTACACCTTC. Encoded protein: CASSPEQGWYYGYTF.

This chain uses TRBV9 with TRBJ1-4; D gene unclear. Between the trimmed V and J ends, which lost 1 base and 0 bases, there was a span of 4 bases. This CDR3 is built from 14 residues. CDR1 and CDR2 (germline): SGDLS, YYNGEE. CDR3: CASSVTSTNEKLFF. The CDR3 nucleotides read TGTGCCAGCAGCGTAACATCAACTAATGAAAAACTGTTTTTT.

The gene calls are TRBV11-1 and TRBJ1-6; a weak D match, TRBD1 (5 bases). V was clipped by 4 bases and J by 3 bases, with 13 bases between them. The V gene's germline CDR1 is SGHAT and CDR2 FQDESV (reference sequence). This CDR3 has 16 residues. The CDR3 DNA reads TGTGCCAGCAGCTCCATCGGGGGTAACTATAATTCACCCCTCCACTTT. Translating it yields CASSSIGGNYNSPLHF.

This chain joins TRBV5-8 and TRBJ2-7, with D maybe TRBD1 (6 bases). This CDR3 has 14 amino acids. Germline V gene lookup returns CDR1 SGHTS and CDR2 YDEGEE. V dropped 2 bases and J dropped 1 base, with 10 bases sitting between them. CDR3 region: CASSFLGASYEQYF. DNA of the CDR3: TGTGCCAGCAGCTTTCTGGGGGCTTCCTACGAGCAGTACTTC.

The chain joins TRBV2 to TRBJ1-6, with D tentatively TRBD1 (5 bases). Germline lookup yields CDR1 SNHLY and CDR2 FYNNEI. Trimming pared 11 bases from V and 7 bases from J, leaving 18 bases between. The CDR3 totals 14 residues. CDR3 DNA sequence: TGTGCCGGTTCTCCAGGGACGGCAAATTCACCCCTCCACTTT. The encoded protein is CAGSPGTANSPLHF.

The chain employs TRBV25-1 and TRBJ1-2, with TRBD1 identical over 8 bases. J lost 2 bases, V lost 4 bases, and 6 bases had no gene match. CDR1 is MGHDK, CDR2 SYGVNS, per germline. The CDR3 consists of 15 residues. The CDR3 protein is CASSGWTGSNYGYTF. In DNA form, the CDR3 reads TGTGCCAGCAGTGGTTGGACAGGGTCAAACTATGGCTACACCTTC.

This chain links TRBV27 with TRBJ2-2, with unresolved D. This CDR3 contains 15 residues. Deletions cut 3 bases from V and 4 bases from J, with 12 bases between. The V gene's germline CDR1 is MNHEY and CDR2 SMNVEV (reference sequence). In nucleotides, the CDR3 is TGTGCCAGCAGTTTGTCTGGCTCTCTCACCGGGGAGCTGTTTTTT. This sequence encodes CASSLSGSLTGELFF.

The gene calls are TRBV30 and TRBJ2-2, with 7 bases fitting TRBD2. CDR1 and CDR2 (germline): GTSNPN, SVGIG (reference sequence). Unmatched junction bases numbered 7, after V lost 3 bases and J lost 3 bases. This CDR3 has 15 residues. CDR3 amino acids: CAWSRSAGHTGELFF. DNA of the CDR3: TGTGCCTGGAGCAGGTCAGCGGGACACACCGGGGAGCTGTTTTTT.

Notes on this clone: The junction departs from germline at one end; a sequencing error may be responsible. Other DNA variants within this sample encode the same CDR3. This sequence joins TRBV7-7 and TRBJ1-5; D remains unclear. Looked up from germline, CDR1 is SSHAT and CDR2 is FNYEAQ (reference sequence). The CDR3 length is 13 residues. Here the CDR3 reads CASSLNSDQPQHF. The CDR3 coding sequence is TGTGCTAGCAGCTTAAATAGCGATCAGCCCCAGCATTTT.

In its sample, this clone was seen a few times. The chain links TRBV27 to TRBJ1-5; weak D call: TRBD1 (5 bases). The CDR3 consists of 14 residues. Germline V gene sequence: CDR1 MNHEY, CDR2 SMNVEV (reference sequence). V gave up 3 bases and J gave up 1 base, with 7 bases separating them. The CDR3 here is CASSLAGSNQPQHF. CDR3 DNA: TGTGCCAGCAGTTTGGCAGGGAGCAATCAGCCCCAGCATTTT.

CDR3 sequence (DNA): TGTGCCAGTAGTATCAAAGGTGTGGTAACAGGTCGGTCCTACGAGCAGTACTTC. Its translation: CASSIKGVVTGRSYEQYF. V is TRBV19 and J is TRBJ2-7, with D perhaps TRBD1 (5 bases). Per the germline V gene, CDR1 is LNHDA and CDR2 is SQIVND (reference sequence). V lost 3 bases to trimming and J lost 1 base, with 22 bases between them. CDR3 length: 18 residues.

The chain uses TRBV28 and TRBJ2-2; D is unclear. The CDR3 runs 15 residues. The germline gives CDR1 MDHEN, CDR2 SYDVKM. Trimming took 7 bases from V and 2 from J, leaving 14 bases between them. The CDR3 DNA follows: TGTGCCAGCACCCGGATGACCGCTAACACCGGGGAGCTGTTTTTT. As protein: CASTRMTANTGELFF.

J is TRBJ2-3 and V is TRBV10-3, with 16 bases lining up with TRBD2. Germline CDR1 reads ENHRY; CDR2 reads SYGVKD. Trimming cost V 4 bases and J 4 bases; bases outside gene matches: 8. The CDR3 totals 18 residues. Written as DNA, the CDR3 is TGTGCCATCAGTGGCGGGACTAGCGGGGGGGCCGGGGCAGATACGCAGTATTTT. Amino acid sequence: CAISGGTSGGAGADTQYF.

The V and J genes are TRBV28 and TRBJ2-2; 7 nucleotides match TRBD1. The CDR3 has 12 amino acids. The germline gives CDR1 MDHEN, CDR2 SYDVKM. With 8 bases clipped from V and 4 bases from J, the junction kept 1 base outside the gene matches. CDR3 coding DNA: TGTGCCAGCTACAGGGGCACCGGGGAGCTGTTTTTT. This sequence encodes CASYRGTGELFF.

The V and J genes are TRBV6-7 and TRBJ1-5, with D possibly being TRBD1 (6 bases). TRBV6-7 is reported as an ORF; its role is uncertain. V was cut by 6 bases and J by 4 bases, with 10 bases left in between. The CDR3 runs 13 residues. The CDR3 sequence is CASRRGMNQPQHF. CDR3 coding DNA: TGTGCCAGCAGAAGGGGGATGAATCAGCCCCAGCATTTT.

The chain joins TRBV19 to TRBJ2-1; 8 nucleotides agree with TRBD2. The CDR3 length is 14 residues. After removal of 5 bases from V and 5 bases from J, the junction contained 5 bases not matched to a gene. CDR1 is LNHDA, CDR2 SQIVND, per germline (reference sequence). CDR3 in amino acids: CASSGTRWDNEQFF. The DNA of the CDR3 is TGTGCCAGTAGTGGGACTAGATGGGACAATGAGCAGTTCTTC.